The entry below gives a single T cell receptor (beta chain) sequence along with its context. The antigen remains undetermined. This entry belongs to a study of response to subunit inactivated influenza vaccine. The CDR3 is made up of 14 amino acids. From germline, CDR1 is WSHSY and CDR2 SAAADI. V lost 3 bases to trimming and J lost 8 bases, with 16 bases between them. General study findings and limits: With each seasonal influenza vaccination, the authors suggested, few new T cells are recruited.

A single record per CDR3 protein comes from TCRdb applying MiXCR to the RT-PCR reads. The sample lists 650,000 to 850,000 distinct CDR3 sequences, roughly 14% occurring once. The starting material was PBMCs from blood, obtained 14 days before vaccination. The origin of this receptor is a man in his forties or fifties who received an inactivated influenza vaccine. The genes are TRBV10-2 and TRBJ1-2; no clear D. The CDR3 protein is CASSDIRVVGGYTF. Here the CDR3 DNA reads TGCGCCAGCAGTGATATAAGGGTCGTGGGGGGCTACACCTTC.